This entry lists 22 T cell receptor beta chains sequenced from one sample in a study of OX40 agonist ivuxolimab in advanced cancers. The protocol was immunoSEQ multiplex PCR, while the TCRdb copy is restricted to in-frame clones and leaves out a portion. Of around 69,000 clones in the sample, around 83% are singletons; the top ten hold under 2%. Source: CD4+ or CD8+ T cells sorted from blood, taken in a trial of the OX40 agonist ivuxolimab. Every receptor here comes from an adult with an advanced solid tumor such as melanoma, head and neck, liver or kidney cancer.

The DNA for the CDR3 is TGCGCCAGCAGCCAATTTTCCTGGGGGGACATTTACACCGGGGAGCTGTTTTTT. Its translation: CASSQFSWGDIYTGELFF. This sequence joins TRBV4-3 and TRBJ2-2, with D perhaps matching TRBD1 or TRBD2 (6 bases each). Trimming shortened V by 2 bases and J by 3 bases, and 19 bases separated the two germline ends. Germline V CDR1 and CDR2: LGHNA, YSLEER. This CDR3 has 18 amino acids.

V usage is TRBV6-5 and J usage is TRBJ1-1; no clear D gene. The CDR3 runs to 13 residues. Germline loops: CDR1 MNHEY, CDR2 SVGAGI. V lost 2 bases, J lost 1 base, and 5 bases lay in between. In DNA form, the CDR3 reads TGTGCCAGCAGTTACCGACGGAACACTGAAGCTTTCTTT. It yields the protein CASSYRRNTEAFF.

The CDR3 protein is CASRDSGRGWDEQYF. The CDR3 DNA is TGTGCCAGCAGAGATAGCGGGAGGGGTTGGGACGAGCAGTACTTC. The V gene is TRBV6-5, the J gene TRBJ2-7, with 11 nucleotides matching TRBD2. This CDR3 is 15 amino acids long. The trim removed 6 bases at V and 5 bases at J, leaving 9 bases unmatched. Germline lookup yields CDR1 MNHEY and CDR2 SVGAGI.

CDR3 in amino acids: CASSVVSYQPQHF. CDR3 bases: TGTGCCAGCAGTGTGGTCAGTTATCAGCCCCAGCATTTT. This sequence joins TRBV6-1 and TRBJ1-5; D ambiguous. Germline CDR1 is MNHNS and CDR2 is SASEGT. V dropped 4 bases and J dropped 5 bases, with 9 bases sitting between them. The CDR3 contains 13 residues.

The table lists this clone with a few counts. The rearrangement uses TRBV6-1 and TRBJ2-5; unclear D gene. V was trimmed by 2 bases and J by 5 bases, leaving 6 bases between them. The CDR3 length is 12 residues. CDR1 is MNHNS and CDR2 is SASEGT in the germline V gene. The CDR3 loop is CASSERAETQYF. CDR3 bases: TGTGCCAGCAGTGAAAGAGCTGAGACCCAGTACTTC.

V gene TRBV10-3 combines with J gene TRBJ2-3; D uncertain. The germline gives CDR1 ENHRY, CDR2 SYGVKD. The V gene lost 8 bases and the J gene lost 0 bases, with 18 bases spanning the gap. The CDR3 runs to 16 residues. The CDR3 loop is CAISRVDRTSTDTQYF. As DNA, the CDR3 is TGTGCCATCTCAAGGGTGGACCGCACTAGCACAGATACGCAGTATTTT.

The gene calls are TRBV5-1 and TRBJ2-5; no clear D gene. The CDR3 spans 12 residues. Between the trimmed V and J ends, which lost 5 bases and 0 bases, there was a span of 5 bases. Germline V gives CDR1 SGHRS, CDR2 YFSETQ. Written as DNA, the CDR3 is TGCGCCAGCAGGAGTAACCAAGAGACCCAGTACTTC. This sequence encodes CASRSNQETQYF.

This chain connects TRBV6-1 to TRBJ2-1, with 10 bases lining up with TRBD2. CDR3 size: 17 residues. Germline V gives CDR1 MNHNS, CDR2 SASEGT. The J segment lost 12 bases and the V segment lost 4 bases, leaving 18 bases of the junction unmatched. The CDR3 nucleotides are TGTGCCAGCAGTGGGGGGAGACTAGCGGGTTTGTTTTTGGTGCAGTTCTTC. Its protein is CASSGGRLAGLFLVQFF.

This clone was detected a few times. The chain combines TRBV14 with TRBJ1-1; no definite D call. V lost 6 bases, J lost 3 bases, and 11 bases lay in between. This CDR3 has 13 amino acids. Germline CDR1 is SGHDN and CDR2 is FVKESK. This CDR3 is CASSPLMDTEAFF. The CDR3 bases are TGTGCCAGCAGTCCCTTGATGGACACTGAAGCTTTCTTT.

This chain uses TRBV27 with TRBJ2-7; the D gene is possibly TRBD1 (5 bases). Germline V gene sequence: CDR1 MNHEY, CDR2 SMNVEV (reference sequence). The CDR3 has 15 amino acids. Trimming shortened V by 5 bases and J by 0 bases, and 14 bases separated the two germline ends. CDR3 nucleotide sequence: TGTGCCAGCAGTACCCCGTCTGGGGCCTCCTACGAGCAGTACTTC. Translation: CASSTPSGASYEQYF.

This clone was detected a few times. The CDR3 reads CSIGTGETEQYF. The CDR3 DNA reads TGCAGCATAGGGACAGGGGAGACCGAGCAGTACTTC. This chain uses TRBV29-1 with TRBJ2-7; TRBD1 matches at 10 bases. The germline V gene has CDR1 SQVTM and CDR2 ANQGSEA. Trimming cost V 8 bases and J 6 bases; bases outside gene matches: 7. CDR3 length: 12 amino acids.

The chain recombines TRBV6-1 with TRBJ2-1, with a tentative D call TRBD1 (5 bases). The CDR3 spans 13 residues. The V gene lost 0 bases and the J gene lost 5 bases, with 5 bases spanning the gap. CDR1 is MNHNS, CDR2 SASEGT, per germline. The CDR3 coding sequence is TGTGCCAGCAGTGAAGCAGGGGACAATGAGCAGTTCTTC. Protein sequence: CASSEAGDNEQFF.

V and J are TRBV28 and TRBJ2-2; 7 bases align to TRBD2. The junction had 12 bases not matched to a gene; V was cut back by 8 bases and J by 9 bases. CDR3 length equals 14 residues. Looked up from germline, CDR1 is MDHEN and CDR2 is SYDVKM. This chain's CDR3 is CASEGPGGARELFF. The CDR3 coding sequence is TGTGCCAGCGAGGGCCCGGGAGGTGCCCGGGAGCTGTTTTTT.

The chain carries TRBV19 and TRBJ1-5, with D unresolved. The CDR3 is 13 residues long. Trimming removed 7 bases at V and 1 base at J, with 8 bases between. Germline assignment: CDR1 LNHDA and CDR2 SQIVND (reference sequence). CDR3 amino acids: CASNDGSNQPQHF. The CDR3 DNA is TGTGCCAGTAACGATGGGAGCAATCAGCCCCAGCATTTT.

The V call is TRBV7-2, the J call TRBJ2-2; 10 nucleotides agree with TRBD1. This CDR3 region has 17 residues. Looked up from germline, CDR1 is SGHTA and CDR2 is FQGNSA. The V gene end was trimmed by 2 bases and the J gene end by 4 bases; junction bases not matched to a gene: 7. The CDR3 here is CASSLSRQGAGTGELFF. DNA for the CDR3: TGTGCCAGCAGCTTATCCCGACAGGGGGCGGGCACCGGGGAGCTGTTTTTT.

This rearrangement joins TRBV7-9 to TRBJ1-4; D is ambiguous. The CDR3 consists of 12 residues. The V and J ends lost 5 bases and 5 bases respectively, with 6 bases between them. Germline V gives CDR1 SEHNR, CDR2 FQNEAQ (reference sequence). The CDR3 sequence is CASSQPNEKLFF. For the CDR3, the DNA is TGTGCCAGCAGCCAACCAAATGAAAAACTGTTTTTT.

V is TRBV5-1 and J is TRBJ2-3; D remains unclear. The CDR3 is made up of 15 amino acids. The germline gives CDR1 SGHRS, CDR2 YFSETQ. The V gene lost 3 bases and the J gene lost 1 base, with 12 bases spanning the gap. CDR3 in amino acids: CASSSDADGTDTQYF. The CDR3 region has the DNA TGCGCCAGCAGCTCGGACGCGGACGGCACAGATACGCAGTATTTT.

This clone was counted between two and nine times. V usage is TRBV9 and J usage is TRBJ1-1, with no clear D. Deletions cut 0 bases from V and 3 bases from J, with 9 bases between. Per the germline V gene, CDR1 is SGDLS and CDR2 is YYNGEE. The length of the CDR3 is 14 residues. The CDR3 spells CASSVAQEDTEAFF. CDR3 nucleotide sequence: TGTGCCAGCAGCGTAGCCCAGGAGGACACTGAAGCTTTCTTT.

The genes are TRBV29-1 and TRBJ2-7, with 11 nucleotides matching TRBD2. CDR3 length: 16 residues. CDR1 SQVTM and CDR2 ANQGSEA come from the germline V gene. V was pared by 6 bases and J by 1 base, with 11 bases of the junction left unmatched. The CDR3 DNA sequence: TGCAGCGTGGCCGGGACTAGCGGAGGGCCATCCTACGAGCAGTACTTC. Residues: CSVAGTSGGPSYEQYF.

The chain carries TRBV28 and TRBJ2-1; 7 bases match TRBD1. Unmatched junction bases numbered 18, after V lost 9 bases and J lost 7 bases. Germline CDR1 MDHEN, CDR2 SYDVKM. CDR3 length: 16 amino acids. The CDR3 bases are TGTGCCAGGGTCTTTAGCTCGCGACAGGGAAGGAATGAGCAGTTCTTC. Protein: CARVFSSRQGRNEQFF.

The chain's CDR3 is CASSFYDPQSSYEQYF. As DNA, the CDR3 is TGTGCCAGCAGCTTCTACGACCCCCAGAGCTCCTACGAGCAGTACTTC. This chain joins TRBV7-2 and TRBJ2-5; no firm D call. The better agreement between TRBJ2-7 and the DNA end casts doubt on the J call. The CDR3 sequence is 16 residues long. In germline, CDR1 is SGHTA, CDR2 FQGNSA.

This rearrangement joins TRBV5-1 to TRBJ2-7; D may be TRBD2 (6 bases). V was clipped by 2 bases and J by 6 bases, with 15 bases between them. This CDR3 is built from 14 residues. Germline lookup yields CDR1 SGHRS and CDR2 YFSETQ. The CDR3 DNA follows: TGCGCCAGCAGCTTTGAAATGGGAGGTCGCGAGCAGTACTTC. Protein product: CASSFEMGGREQYF.